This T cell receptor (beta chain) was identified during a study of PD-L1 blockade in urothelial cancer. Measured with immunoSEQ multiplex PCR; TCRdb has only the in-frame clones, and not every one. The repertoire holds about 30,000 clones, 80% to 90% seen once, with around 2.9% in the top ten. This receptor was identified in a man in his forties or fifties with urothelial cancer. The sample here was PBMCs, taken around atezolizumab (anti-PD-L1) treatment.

The CDR3: CASSPIPGTGNTDTQYF. For the CDR3, the DNA is TGTGCCAGCAGCCCAATCCCCGGGACAGGGAACACAGATACGCAGTATTTT. The V and J genes are TRBV7-6 and TRBJ2-3; TRBD1 matches at 9 bases. Germline trimming cut 5 bases from V and 2 bases from J; bases unmatched to any gene: 11. Germline-derived CDR1 and CDR2 are SGHVS and FNYEAQ. The length of the CDR3 is 17 residues.